Presented here are 6 T cell receptor beta chains from one specimen sequenced in a study of radiation and T cells in renal cell carcinoma (TCRdb year 2020). Libraries were constructed by the immunoSEQ multiplex PCR assay. This immuneACCESS table, as held by TCRdb, lists in-frame sequences with V and J called but not all clones. Of the missing ones, under half trace to an unresolved V gene in checked studies; the others have no known cause. The sample contains around 81,000 clones, about 82% of them found a single time. The ten largest account for just under 9.5% of the sample. The time point label of this sample denotes: blood 4 weeks post-SBRT, at nephrectomy. The treatment or condition label on this specimen signifies: 15 Gy SBRT to primary tumor, nephrectomy 4 weeks later. The sample consisted of blood, taken from a patient whose treatment included radiotherapy and nephrectomy. The receptor set was obtained from a man in his fifties or sixties with renal cell carcinoma.

The genes are TRBV4-3 and TRBJ2-1, with D possibly TRBD1 on 5 matching bases. Germline lookup yields CDR1 LGHNA and CDR2 YSLEER. Trimming pared 0 bases from V and 2 bases from J, leaving 14 bases between. There are 17 residues in the CDR3. The CDR3 loop is CASSQDRQAGTYNEQFF. Here the CDR3 DNA reads TGCGCCAGCAGCCAAGATCGTCAGGCAGGGACCTACAATGAGCAGTTCTTC.

V gene TRBV4-2 combines with J gene TRBJ2-7; no firm D call. Germline assignment: CDR1 LGHNA and CDR2 YNFKEQ. Between the trimmed V and J ends, which lost 0 bases and 3 bases, there was a span of 12 bases. The CDR3 length is 15 residues. The CDR3 region has the DNA TGTGCCAGCAGCCAAGATCGGGTAAGGGTCTACGAGCAGTACTTC. As protein: CASSQDRVRVYEQYF.

This clone was seen only once. This rearrangement joins TRBV27 to TRBJ1-5, with no clear D. V lost 1 base and J lost 0, with 10 bases in between. This CDR3 is 16 amino acids long. Germline assignment: CDR1 MNHEY and CDR2 SMNVEV (reference sequence). The CDR3 coding sequence is TGTGCCAGCAGTTTATTGTTCAGGTATAGCAATCAGCCCCAGCATTTT. Translated, it gives CASSLLFRYSNQPQHF.

This chain joins TRBV4-3 and TRBJ2-7; 11 nucleotides match TRBD2. With 0 bases clipped from V and 4 bases from J, the junction kept 5 bases outside the gene matches. This CDR3 has 16 residues. Germline V gives CDR1 LGHNA, CDR2 YSLEER. The CDR3 sequence: CASSQEASGGLYEQYF. The CDR3 DNA sequence: TGCGCCAGCAGCCAAGAAGCTAGCGGGGGGTTGTACGAGCAGTACTTC.

This clone appeared once. The chain is built from TRBV5-1 and TRBJ1-1; tentative D call: TRBD1 (5 bases). The V gene's germline CDR1 is SGHRS and CDR2 YFSETQ. V lost 3 bases to trimming and J lost 1 base, with 10 bases between them. The CDR3 loop spans 14 amino acids. The CDR3, as DNA: TGCGCCAGCAGCTATGAGGGGTGGAACACTGAAGCTTTCTTT. It translates to CASSYEGWNTEAFF.

The V call is TRBV9, the J call TRBJ1-5, with 9 nucleotides matching TRBD1. The CDR3 is 15 residues long. The germline CDR1 and CDR2 sequences are SGDLS and YYNGEE. Unmatched junction bases numbered 8, after V lost 4 bases and J lost 6 bases. The CDR3 spells CASSPTGGWGQPQHF. CDR3 nucleotide sequence: TGTGCCAGCAGCCCGACAGGGGGATGGGGTCAGCCCCAGCATTTT.